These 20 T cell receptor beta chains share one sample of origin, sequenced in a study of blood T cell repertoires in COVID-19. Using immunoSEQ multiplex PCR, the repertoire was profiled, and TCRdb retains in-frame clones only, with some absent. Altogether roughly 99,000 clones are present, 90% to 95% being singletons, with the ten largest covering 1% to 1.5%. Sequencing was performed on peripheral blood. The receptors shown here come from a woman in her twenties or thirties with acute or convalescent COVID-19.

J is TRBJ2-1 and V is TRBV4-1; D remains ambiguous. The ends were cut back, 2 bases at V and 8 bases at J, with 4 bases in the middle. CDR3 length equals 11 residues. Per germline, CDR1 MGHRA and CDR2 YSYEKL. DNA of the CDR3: TGCGCCAGCAGCCAAAACTATGAGCAGTTCTTC. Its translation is CASSQNYEQFF.

The CDR3 loop reads CASSHQNGDYNEQFF. In DNA form, the CDR3 reads TGTGCCAGCAGCCATCAAAACGGGGACTACAATGAGCAGTTCTTC. The V and J genes are TRBV14 and TRBJ2-1; D might be TRBD2 (5 bases). Germline CDR1 SGHDN, CDR2 FVKESK. V was trimmed by 3 bases and J by 3 bases, leaving 12 bases between them. The CDR3 has 15 amino acids.

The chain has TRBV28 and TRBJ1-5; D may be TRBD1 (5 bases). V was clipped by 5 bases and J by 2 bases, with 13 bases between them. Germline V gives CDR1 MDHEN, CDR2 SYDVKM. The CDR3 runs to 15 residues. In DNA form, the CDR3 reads TGTGCCAGCAGTCCGCCTTGGGGGGGCAATCAGCCCCAGCATTTT. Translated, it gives CASSPPWGGNQPQHF.

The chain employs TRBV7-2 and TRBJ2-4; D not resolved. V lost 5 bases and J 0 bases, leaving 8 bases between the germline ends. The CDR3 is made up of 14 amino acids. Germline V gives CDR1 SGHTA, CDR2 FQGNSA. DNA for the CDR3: TGTGCCAGCAGCATTAGACTAGCCAAAAACATTCAGTACTTC. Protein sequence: CASSIRLAKNIQYF. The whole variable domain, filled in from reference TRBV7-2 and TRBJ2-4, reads GAGVSQSPSNKVTEKGKDVELRCDPISGHTALYWYRQSLGQGLEFLIYFQGNSAPDKSGLPSDRFSAERTGGSVSTLTIQRTQQEDSAVYLCASSIRLAKNIQYFGAGTRLSVL.

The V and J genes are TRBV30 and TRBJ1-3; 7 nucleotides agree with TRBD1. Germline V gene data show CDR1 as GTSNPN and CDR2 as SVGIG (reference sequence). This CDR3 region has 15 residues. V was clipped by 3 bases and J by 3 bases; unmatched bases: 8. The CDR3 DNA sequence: TGTGCCTGGAGCCCCAGACAGGGTTATGGAAACACCATATATTTT. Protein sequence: CAWSPRQGYGNTIYF.

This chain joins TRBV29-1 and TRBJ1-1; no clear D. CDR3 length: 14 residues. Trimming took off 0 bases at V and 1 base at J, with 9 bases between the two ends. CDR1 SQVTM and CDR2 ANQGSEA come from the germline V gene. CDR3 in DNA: TGCAGCGTTGAAGAGATCGGCGGGAACACTGAAGCTTTCTTT. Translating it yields CSVEEIGGNTEAFF.

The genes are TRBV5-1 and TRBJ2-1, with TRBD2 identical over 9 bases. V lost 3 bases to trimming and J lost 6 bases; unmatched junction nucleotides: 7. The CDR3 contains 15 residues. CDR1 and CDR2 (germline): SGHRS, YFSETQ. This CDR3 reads CASSSVAGESNEQFF. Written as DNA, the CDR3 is TGCGCCAGCAGCTCCGTAGCGGGAGAAAGCAATGAGCAGTTCTTC.

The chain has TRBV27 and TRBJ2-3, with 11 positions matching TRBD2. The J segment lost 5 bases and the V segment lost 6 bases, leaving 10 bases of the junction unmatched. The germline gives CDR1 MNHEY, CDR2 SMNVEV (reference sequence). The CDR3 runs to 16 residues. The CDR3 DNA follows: TGTGCCAGCAGCCCCAGGACTAGCGGGTGGGGAGATACGCAGTATTTT. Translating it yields CASSPRTSGWGDTQYF.

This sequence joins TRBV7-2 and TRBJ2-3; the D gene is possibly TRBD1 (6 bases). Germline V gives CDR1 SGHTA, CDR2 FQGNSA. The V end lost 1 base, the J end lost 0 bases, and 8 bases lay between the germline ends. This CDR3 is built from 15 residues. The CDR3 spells CASSLGGRSTDTQYF. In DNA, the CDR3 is TGTGCCAGCAGCTTAGGGGGGCGGAGCACAGATACGCAGTATTTT.

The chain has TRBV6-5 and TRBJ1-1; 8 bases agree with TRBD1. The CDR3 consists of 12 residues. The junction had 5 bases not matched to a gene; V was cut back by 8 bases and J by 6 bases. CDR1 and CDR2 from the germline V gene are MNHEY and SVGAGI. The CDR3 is CASHRGGAEAFF. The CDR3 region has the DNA TGTGCCAGCCACAGGGGGGGGGCTGAAGCTTTCTTT.

The CDR3 reads CASSPTGYISGANVLTF. The CDR3 region has the DNA TGTGCCAGCAGCCCCACCGGGTACATATCTGGGGCCAACGTCCTGACTTTC. The V call is TRBV7-2, the J call TRBJ2-6, with D unresolved. V dropped 5 bases and J dropped 1 base, with 15 bases sitting between them. Germline assignment: CDR1 SGHTA and CDR2 FQGNSA. This CDR3 is built from 17 residues.

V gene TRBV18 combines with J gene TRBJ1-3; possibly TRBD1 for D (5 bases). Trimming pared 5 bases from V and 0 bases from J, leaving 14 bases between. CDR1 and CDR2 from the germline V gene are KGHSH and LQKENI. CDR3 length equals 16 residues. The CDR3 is CASSAWGSFSGNTIYF. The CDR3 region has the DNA TGTGCCAGCTCAGCCTGGGGCAGTTTCTCTGGAAACACCATATATTTT.

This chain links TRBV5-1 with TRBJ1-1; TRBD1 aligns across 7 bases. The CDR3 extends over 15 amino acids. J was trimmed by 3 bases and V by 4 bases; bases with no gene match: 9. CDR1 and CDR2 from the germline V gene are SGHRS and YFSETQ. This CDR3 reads CASSPDRITYTEAFF. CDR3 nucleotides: TGCGCCAGCAGCCCGGACAGGATTACGTACACTGAAGCTTTCTTT.

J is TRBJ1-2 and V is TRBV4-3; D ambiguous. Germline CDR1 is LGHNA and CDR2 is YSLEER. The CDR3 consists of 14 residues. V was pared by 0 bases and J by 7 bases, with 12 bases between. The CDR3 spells CASSQDLVGLGYTF. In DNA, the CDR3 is TGCGCCAGCAGCCAAGATTTAGTTGGACTTGGCTACACCTTC.

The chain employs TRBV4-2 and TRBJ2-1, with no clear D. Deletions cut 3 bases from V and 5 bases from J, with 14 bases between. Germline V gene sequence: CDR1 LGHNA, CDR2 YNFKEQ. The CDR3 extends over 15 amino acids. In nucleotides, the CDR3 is TGTGCCAGCAGCCATTCTAGGTTCTTAAACAATGAGCAGTTCTTC. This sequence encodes CASSHSRFLNNEQFF.

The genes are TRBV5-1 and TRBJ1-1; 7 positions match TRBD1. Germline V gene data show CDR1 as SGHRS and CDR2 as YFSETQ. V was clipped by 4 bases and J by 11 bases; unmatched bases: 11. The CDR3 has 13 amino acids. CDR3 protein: CASSLRQGGVAFF. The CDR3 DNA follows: TGCGCCAGCAGCCTGCGACAGGGTGGGGTTGCTTTCTTT.

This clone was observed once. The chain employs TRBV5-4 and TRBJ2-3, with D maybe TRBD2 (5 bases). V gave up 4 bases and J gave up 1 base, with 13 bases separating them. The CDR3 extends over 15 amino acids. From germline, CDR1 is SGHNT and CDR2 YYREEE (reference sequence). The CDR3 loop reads CASSPGGSGTDTQYF. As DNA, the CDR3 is TGTGCCAGCAGCCCAGGAGGTTCAGGCACAGATACGCAGTATTTT. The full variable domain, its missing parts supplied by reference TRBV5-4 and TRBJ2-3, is ETGVTQSPTHLIKTRGQQVTLRCSSQSGHNTVSWYQQALGQGPQFIFQYYREEENGRGNFPPRFSGLQFPNYSSELNVNALELDDSALYLCASSPGGSGTDTQYFGPGTRLTVL.

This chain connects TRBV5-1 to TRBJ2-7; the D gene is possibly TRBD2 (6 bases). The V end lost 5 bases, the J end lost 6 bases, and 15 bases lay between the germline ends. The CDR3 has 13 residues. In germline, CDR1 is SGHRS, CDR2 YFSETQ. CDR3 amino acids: CASSSTPGSEQYF. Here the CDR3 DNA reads TGCGCCAGCAGTTCAACCCCCGGGAGCGAGCAGTACTTC.

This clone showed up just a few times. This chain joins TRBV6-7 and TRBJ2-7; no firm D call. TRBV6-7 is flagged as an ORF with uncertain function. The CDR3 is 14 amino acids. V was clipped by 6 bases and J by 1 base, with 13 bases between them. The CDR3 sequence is CASRNYGPSYEQYF. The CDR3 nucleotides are TGTGCCAGCAGGAACTACGGCCCTTCCTACGAGCAGTACTTC.

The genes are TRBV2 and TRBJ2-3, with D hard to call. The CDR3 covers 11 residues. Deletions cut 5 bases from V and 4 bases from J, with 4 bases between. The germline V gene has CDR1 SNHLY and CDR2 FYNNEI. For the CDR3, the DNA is TGTGCCAGCAGTCCGGCAGATACGCAGTATTTT. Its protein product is CASSPADTQYF.